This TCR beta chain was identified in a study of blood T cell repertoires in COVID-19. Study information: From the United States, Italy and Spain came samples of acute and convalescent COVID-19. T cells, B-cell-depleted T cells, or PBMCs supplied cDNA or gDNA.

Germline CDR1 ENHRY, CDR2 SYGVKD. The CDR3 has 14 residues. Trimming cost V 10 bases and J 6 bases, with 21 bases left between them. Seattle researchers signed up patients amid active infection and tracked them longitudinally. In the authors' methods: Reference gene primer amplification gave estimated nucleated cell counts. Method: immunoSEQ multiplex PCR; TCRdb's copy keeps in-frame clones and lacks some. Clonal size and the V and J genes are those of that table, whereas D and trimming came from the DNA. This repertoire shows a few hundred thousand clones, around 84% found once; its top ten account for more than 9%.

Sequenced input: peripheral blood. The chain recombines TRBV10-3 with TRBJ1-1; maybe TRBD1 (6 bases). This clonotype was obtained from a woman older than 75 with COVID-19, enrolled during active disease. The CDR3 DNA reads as TGTGCCACACAATACTTGGGGACAAACTCTGAAGCTTTCTTT. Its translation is CATQYLGTNSEAFF.